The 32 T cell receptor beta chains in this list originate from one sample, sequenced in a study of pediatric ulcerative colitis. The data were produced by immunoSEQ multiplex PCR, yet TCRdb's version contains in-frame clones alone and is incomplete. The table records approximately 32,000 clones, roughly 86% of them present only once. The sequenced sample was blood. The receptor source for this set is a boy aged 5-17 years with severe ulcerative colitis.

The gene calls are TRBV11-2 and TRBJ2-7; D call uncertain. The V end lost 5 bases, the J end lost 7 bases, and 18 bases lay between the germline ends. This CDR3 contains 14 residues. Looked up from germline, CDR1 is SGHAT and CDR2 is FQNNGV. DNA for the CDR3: TGTGCCAGCAGCCAAGGTTCGATGATCGAGGAGCAGTACTTC. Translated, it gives CASSQGSMIEEQYF.

The CDR3 loop reads CASSWRMRADTEAFF. In DNA, the CDR3 is TGTGCCAGCAGCTGGAGGATGAGGGCGGACACTGAAGCTTTCTTT. The chain has TRBV7-8 and TRBJ1-1; D ambiguous. Per the germline V gene, CDR1 is SGHVS and CDR2 is FQNEAQ. Trimming shortened V by 4 bases and J by 3 bases, and 15 bases separated the two germline ends. CDR3 length: 15 residues.

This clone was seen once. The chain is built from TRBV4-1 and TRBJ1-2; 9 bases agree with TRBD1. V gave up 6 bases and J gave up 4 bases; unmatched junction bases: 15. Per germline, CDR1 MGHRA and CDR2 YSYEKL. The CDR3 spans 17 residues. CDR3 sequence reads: CASRPILRTGVGYGYTF. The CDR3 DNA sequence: TGCGCCAGCAGACCTATTCTAAGGACAGGGGTCGGCTATGGCTACACCTTC.

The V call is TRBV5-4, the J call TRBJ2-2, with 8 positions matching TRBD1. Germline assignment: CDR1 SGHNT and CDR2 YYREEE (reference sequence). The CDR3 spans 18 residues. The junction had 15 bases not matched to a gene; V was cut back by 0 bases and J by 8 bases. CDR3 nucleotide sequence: TGTGCCAGCAGCTTGGCCCTGAGGACAGGGATAAATTCGGGGGAGCTGTTTTTT. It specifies CASSLALRTGINSGELFF.

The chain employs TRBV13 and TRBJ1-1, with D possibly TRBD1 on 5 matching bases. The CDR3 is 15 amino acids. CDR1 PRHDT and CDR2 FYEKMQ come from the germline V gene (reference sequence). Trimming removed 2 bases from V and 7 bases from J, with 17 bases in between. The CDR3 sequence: CASSLTRGNTFEAFF. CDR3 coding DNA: TGTGCCAGCAGCTTAACTAGGGGCAATACTTTTGAAGCTTTCTTT.

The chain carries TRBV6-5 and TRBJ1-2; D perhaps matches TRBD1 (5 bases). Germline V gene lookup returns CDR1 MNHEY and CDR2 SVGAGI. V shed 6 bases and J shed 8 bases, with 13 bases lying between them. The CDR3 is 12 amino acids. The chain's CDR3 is CASRMGPEGYTF. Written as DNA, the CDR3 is TGTGCCAGCAGAATGGGGCCCGAAGGCTACACCTTC.

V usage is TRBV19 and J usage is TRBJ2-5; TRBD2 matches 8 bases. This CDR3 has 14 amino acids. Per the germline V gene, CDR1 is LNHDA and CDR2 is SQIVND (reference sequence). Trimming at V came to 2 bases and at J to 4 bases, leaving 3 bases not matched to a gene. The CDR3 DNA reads TGTGCCAGTAGTATAAGTAGCGGGGTAGAGACCCAGTACTTC. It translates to CASSISSGVETQYF.

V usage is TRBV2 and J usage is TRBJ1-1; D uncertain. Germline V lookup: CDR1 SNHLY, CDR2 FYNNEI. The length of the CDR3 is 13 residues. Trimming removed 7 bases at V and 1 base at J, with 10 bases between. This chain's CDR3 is CASTASANTEAFF. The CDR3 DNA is TGTGCCAGCACCGCAAGCGCGAACACTGAAGCTTTCTTT. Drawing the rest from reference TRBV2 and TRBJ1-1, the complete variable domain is EPEVTQTPSHQVTQMGQEVILRCVPISNHLYFYWYRQILGQKVEFLVSFYNNEISEKSEIFDDQFSVERPDGSNFTLKIRSTKLEDSAMYFCASTASANTEAFFGQGTRLTVV.

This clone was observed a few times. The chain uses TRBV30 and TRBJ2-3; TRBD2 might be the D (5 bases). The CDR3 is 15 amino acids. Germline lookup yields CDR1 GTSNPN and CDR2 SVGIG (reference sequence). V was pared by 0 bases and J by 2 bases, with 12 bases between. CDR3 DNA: TGTGCCTGGAGTGTAGGGAGCGGAAACACAGATACGCAGTATTTT. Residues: CAWSVGSGNTDTQYF.

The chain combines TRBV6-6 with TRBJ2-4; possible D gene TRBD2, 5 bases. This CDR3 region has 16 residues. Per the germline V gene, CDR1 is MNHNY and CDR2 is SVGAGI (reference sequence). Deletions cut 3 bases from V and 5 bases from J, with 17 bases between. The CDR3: CASSYWFGLRENIQYF. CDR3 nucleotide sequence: TGTGCCAGCAGTTATTGGTTTGGACTGAGGGAAAACATTCAGTACTTC.

CDR3 sequence (DNA): TGTGCCAGCAGCCCGCGGAGGCAGTCATCTGGAAACACCATATATTTT. Translated, it gives CASSPRRQSSGNTIYF. V gene TRBV7-8 combines with J gene TRBJ1-3; the D is unclear. Trimming removed 5 bases from V and 1 base from J, with 15 bases in between. Germline-derived CDR1 and CDR2 are SGHVS and FQNEAQ. The CDR3 consists of 16 residues.

CDR3: CASRPANTGELFF. The DNA of the CDR3 is TGTGCCAGCAGACCCGCGAACACCGGGGAGCTGTTTTTT. The chain employs TRBV6-5 and TRBJ2-2, with D uncertain. V lost 6 bases to trimming and J lost 0 bases, with 5 bases between them. Germline CDR1 MNHEY, CDR2 SVGAGI. This CDR3 region has 13 residues.

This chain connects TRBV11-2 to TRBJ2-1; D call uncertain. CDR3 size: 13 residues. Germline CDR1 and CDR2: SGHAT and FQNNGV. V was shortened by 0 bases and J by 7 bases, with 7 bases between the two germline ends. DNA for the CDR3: TGTGCCAGCAGCTTAGAGGGTGGGAATGAGCAGTTCTTC. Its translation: CASSLEGGNEQFF.

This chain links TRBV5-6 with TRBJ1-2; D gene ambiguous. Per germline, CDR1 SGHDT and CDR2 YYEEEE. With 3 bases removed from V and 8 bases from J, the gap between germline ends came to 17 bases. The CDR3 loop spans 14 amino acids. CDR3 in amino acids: CASSSVLTPYGYTF. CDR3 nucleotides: TGTGCCAGCAGCTCGGTCCTGACACCTTACGGCTACACCTTC.

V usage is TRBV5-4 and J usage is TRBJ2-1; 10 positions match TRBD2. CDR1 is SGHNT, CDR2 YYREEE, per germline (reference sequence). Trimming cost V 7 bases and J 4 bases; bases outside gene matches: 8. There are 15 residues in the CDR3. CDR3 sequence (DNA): TGTGCCAGCTGGGTAGGACTAGCGGATTACAATGAGCAGTTCTTC. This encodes CASWVGLADYNEQFF.

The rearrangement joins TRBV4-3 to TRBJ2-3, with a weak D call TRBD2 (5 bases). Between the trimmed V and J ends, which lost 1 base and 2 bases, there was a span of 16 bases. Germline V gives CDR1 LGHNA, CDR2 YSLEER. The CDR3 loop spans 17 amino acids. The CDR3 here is CASSQGFMGGFTDTQYF. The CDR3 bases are TGCGCCAGCAGCCAAGGTTTTATGGGCGGGTTCACAGATACGCAGTATTTT.

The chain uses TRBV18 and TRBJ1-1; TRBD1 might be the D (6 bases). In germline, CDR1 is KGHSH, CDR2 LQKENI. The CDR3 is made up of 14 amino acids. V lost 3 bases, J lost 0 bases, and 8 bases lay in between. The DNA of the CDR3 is TGTGCCAGCTCACCGGGACAACTGAACACTGAAGCTTTCTTT. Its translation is CASSPGQLNTEAFF.

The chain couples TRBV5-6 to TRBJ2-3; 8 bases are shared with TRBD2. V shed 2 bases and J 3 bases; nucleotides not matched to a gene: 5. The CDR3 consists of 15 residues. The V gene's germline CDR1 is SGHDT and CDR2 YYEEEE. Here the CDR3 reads CASSFGGGRTDTQYF. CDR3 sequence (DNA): TGTGCCAGCAGCTTCGGGGGGGGCCGGACAGATACGCAGTATTTT. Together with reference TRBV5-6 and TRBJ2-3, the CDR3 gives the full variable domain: DAGVTQSPTHLIKTRGQQVTLRCSPKSGHDTVSWYQQALGQGPQFIFQYYEEEERQRGNFPDRFSGHQFPNYSSELNVNALLLGDSALYLCASSFGGGRTDTQYFGPGTRLTVL.

Here the CDR3 reads CAISDPDRGTDQPQHF. The CDR3 DNA reads as TGTGCCATCAGTGACCCGGACAGGGGGACCGATCAGCCCCAGCATTTT. This chain connects TRBV10-3 to TRBJ1-5, with 10 positions matching TRBD1. J was trimmed by 5 bases and V by 3 bases; bases with no gene match: 7. CDR3 length: 16 amino acids. CDR1 is ENHRY, CDR2 SYGVKD, per germline.

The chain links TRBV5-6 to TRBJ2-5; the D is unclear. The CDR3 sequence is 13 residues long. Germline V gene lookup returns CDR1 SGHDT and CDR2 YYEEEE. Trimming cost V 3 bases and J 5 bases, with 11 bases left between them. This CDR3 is CASSSFFLETQYF. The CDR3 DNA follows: TGTGCCAGCAGCTCTTTCTTTTTGGAGACCCAGTACTTC.

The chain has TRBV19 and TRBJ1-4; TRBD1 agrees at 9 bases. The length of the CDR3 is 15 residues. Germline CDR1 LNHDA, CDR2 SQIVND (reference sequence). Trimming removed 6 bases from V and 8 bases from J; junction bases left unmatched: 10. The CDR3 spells CASSDPGTGKEKLFF. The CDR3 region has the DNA TGTGCCAGTAGCGACCCAGGGACAGGGAAAGAAAAACTGTTTTTT. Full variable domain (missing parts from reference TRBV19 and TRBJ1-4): DGGITQSPKYLFRKEGQNVTLSCEQNLNHDAMYWYRQDPGQGLRLIYYSQIVNDFQKGDIAEGYSVSREKKESFPLTVTSAQKNPTAFYLCASSDPGTGKEKLFFGSGTQLSVL.

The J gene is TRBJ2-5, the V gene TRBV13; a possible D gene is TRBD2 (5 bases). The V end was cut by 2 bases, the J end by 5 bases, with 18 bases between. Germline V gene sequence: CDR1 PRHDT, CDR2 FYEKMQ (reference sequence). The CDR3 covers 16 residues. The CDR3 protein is CASSLRRAIGSETQYF. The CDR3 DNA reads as TGTGCCAGCAGCTTAAGGCGGGCAATCGGTAGCGAGACCCAGTACTTC.

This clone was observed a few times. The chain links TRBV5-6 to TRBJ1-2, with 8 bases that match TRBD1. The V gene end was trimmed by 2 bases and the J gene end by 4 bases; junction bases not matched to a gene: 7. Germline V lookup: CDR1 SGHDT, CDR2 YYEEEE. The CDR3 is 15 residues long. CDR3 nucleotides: TGTGCCAGCAGCTTCTACAGGGGGGAAGTCTATGGCTACACCTTC. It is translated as CASSFYRGEVYGYTF. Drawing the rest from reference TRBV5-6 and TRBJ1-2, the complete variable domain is DAGVTQSPTHLIKTRGQQVTLRCSPKSGHDTVSWYQQALGQGPQFIFQYYEEEERQRGNFPDRFSGHQFPNYSSELNVNALLLGDSALYLCASSFYRGEVYGYTFGSGTRLTVV.

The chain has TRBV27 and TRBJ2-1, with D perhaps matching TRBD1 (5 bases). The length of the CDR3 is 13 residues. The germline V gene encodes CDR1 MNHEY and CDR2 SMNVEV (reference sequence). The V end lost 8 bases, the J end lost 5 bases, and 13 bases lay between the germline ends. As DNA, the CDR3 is TGTGCCAGCTCCCTGGGGCAGAACAATGAGCAGTTCTTC. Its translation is CASSLGQNNEQFF.

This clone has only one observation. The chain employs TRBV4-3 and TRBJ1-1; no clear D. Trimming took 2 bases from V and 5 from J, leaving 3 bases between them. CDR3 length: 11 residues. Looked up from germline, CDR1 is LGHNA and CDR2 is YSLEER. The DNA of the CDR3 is TGCGCCAGCAGCCAATCGACTGAAGCTTTCTTT. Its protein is CASSQSTEAFF.

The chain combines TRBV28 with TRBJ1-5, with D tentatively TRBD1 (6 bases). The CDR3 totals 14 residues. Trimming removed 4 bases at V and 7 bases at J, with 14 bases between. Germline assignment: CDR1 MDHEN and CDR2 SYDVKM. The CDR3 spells CASSSPGAGQPQHF. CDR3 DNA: TGTGCCAGCAGTTCCCCGGGGGCGGGACAGCCCCAGCATTTT.

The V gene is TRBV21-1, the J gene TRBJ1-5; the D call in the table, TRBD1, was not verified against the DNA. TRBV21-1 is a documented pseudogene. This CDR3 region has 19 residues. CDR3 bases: TGTGCCAGCAGCAACTCATACCGGGACAAAGAGGATAGCAATCAGCCCCAGCATTTT. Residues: CASSNSYRDKEDSNQPQHF.

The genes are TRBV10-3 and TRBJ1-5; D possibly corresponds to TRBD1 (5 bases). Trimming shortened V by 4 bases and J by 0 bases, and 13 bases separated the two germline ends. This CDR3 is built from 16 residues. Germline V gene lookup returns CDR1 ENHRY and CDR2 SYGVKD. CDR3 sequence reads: CAISGGGVYSNQPQHF. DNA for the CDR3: TGTGCCATCAGTGGGGGGGGAGTTTATAGCAATCAGCCCCAGCATTTT.

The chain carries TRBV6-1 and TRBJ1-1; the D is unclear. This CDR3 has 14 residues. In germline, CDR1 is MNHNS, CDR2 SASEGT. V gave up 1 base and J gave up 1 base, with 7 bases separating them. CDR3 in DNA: TGTGCCAGCAGTGAAGGGACGGCGAACACTGAAGCTTTCTTT. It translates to CASSEGTANTEAFF.

The CDR3 loop is CASSIGGQGPQHF. CDR3 nucleotide sequence: TGTGCCAGCAGCATAGGGGGGCAGGGGCCCCAGCATTTT. V is TRBV7-9 and J is TRBJ1-5, with a possible D match to TRBD1 (6 bases). CDR3 length: 13 residues. Trimming shortened V by 5 bases and J by 9 bases, and 14 bases separated the two germline ends. Per germline, CDR1 SEHNR and CDR2 FQNEAQ (reference sequence).

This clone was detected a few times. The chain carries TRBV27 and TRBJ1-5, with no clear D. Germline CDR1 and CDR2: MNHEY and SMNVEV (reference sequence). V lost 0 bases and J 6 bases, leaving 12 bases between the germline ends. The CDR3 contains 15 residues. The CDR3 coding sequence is TGTGCCAGCAGTTTATCGTTCCGGGGTGGTCAGCCCCAGCATTTT. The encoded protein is CASSLSFRGGQPQHF.

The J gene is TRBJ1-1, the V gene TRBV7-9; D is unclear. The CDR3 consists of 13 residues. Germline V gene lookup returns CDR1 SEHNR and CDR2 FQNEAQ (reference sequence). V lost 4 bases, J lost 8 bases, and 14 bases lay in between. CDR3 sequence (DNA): TGTGCCAGCAGCTCACGACACGAATGGGAAGCTTTCTTT. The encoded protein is CASSSRHEWEAFF.